This T cell receptor beta chain was obtained from a study of blood T cell repertoires in COVID-19. Study context: The samples span acute and convalescent COVID-19 from the United States, Italy and Spain. In each case, the material was cDNA or gDNA derived from T cells, B-cell-depleted T cells, or PBMCs.

In the original processing: Amplifying reference gene primers gave estimates of nucleated cell counts. TCRdb's copy holds only in-frame clones and misses some; the assay was immunoSEQ multiplex PCR. V, J and clone size are those of that table, while D and trimming were read from the DNA. This sample yields 84,000 or so clones, of which approximately 78% are seen a single time; about a sixth belongs to the top ten. Sequencing was performed on peripheral blood. This clonotype was sampled from a woman of 80 years or more with acute or convalescent COVID-19.

The CDR3 sequence is CASSLGQGADGYTF. Here the CDR3 DNA reads TGTGCCAGCAGCTTAGGACAGGGGGCCGATGGCTACACCTTC. The chain uses TRBV11-3 and TRBJ1-2; 10 bases are shared with TRBD1. The germline V gene has CDR1 SGHNT and CDR2 YENEEA. V gave up 1 base and J gave up 6 bases; unmatched junction bases: 2. The CDR3 spans 14 residues.